The 17 T cell receptor beta chains in this list originate from one sample, sequenced in a study of blood T cell repertoires in COVID-19. Method: immunoSEQ multiplex PCR; TCRdb's copy keeps in-frame clones and lacks some. The table lists more than 150,000 clones, about 86% of them singletons. The sequencing input was peripheral blood. These receptors were obtained from a man aged 30 to 45 with active or convalescent COVID-19.

V and J are TRBV2 and TRBJ2-2; TRBD1 matches at 12 bases. The germline gives CDR1 SNHLY, CDR2 FYNNEI. The V and J ends lost 0 bases and 4 bases, in that order; junction bases with no gene match: 3. The CDR3 extends over 17 amino acids. CDR3 DNA sequence: TGTGCCAGCAGTGAAGCGGGGACAGGGGGCGTCACCGGGGAGCTGTTTTTT. Protein product: CASSEAGTGGVTGELFF.

The J gene is TRBJ1-4, the V gene TRBV9; 7 bases align to TRBD1. V lost 0 bases and J lost 8; bases outside the gene matches: 7. The CDR3 is made up of 15 amino acids. In germline, CDR1 is SGDLS, CDR2 YYNGEE. The CDR3 loop reads CASSVDGTAEEKLFF. As DNA, the CDR3 is TGTGCCAGCAGCGTAGACGGGACAGCTGAGGAAAAACTGTTTTTT.

The J gene is TRBJ1-4, the V gene TRBV30; no firm D call. V was clipped by 4 bases and J by 0 bases, with 30 bases between them. The germline V gene encodes CDR1 GTSNPN and CDR2 SVGIG (reference sequence). This CDR3 is 21 amino acids long. CDR3 protein: CAWTLSRRDGRRLATNEKLFF. The CDR3 nucleotides read TGTGCCTGGACCCTCTCCCGACGGGATGGTCGCCGGCTTGCAACTAATGAAAAACTGTTTTTT.

The genes are TRBV29-1 and TRBJ2-7; TRBD1 agrees at 10 bases. The CDR3 runs to 14 residues. CDR1 is SQVTM, CDR2 ANQGSEA, per germline. V lost 6 bases, J lost 2 bases, and 7 bases stayed unmatched. The CDR3 DNA reads TGCAGCGTCACCTCAGGACAGGGGGCCTACGAGCAGTACGTC. Its translation: CSVTSGQGAYEQYV.

The V call is TRBV15, the J call TRBJ2-7, with 10 bases aligning to TRBD2. Germline V gives CDR1 LNHNV, CDR2 YYDKDF (reference sequence). The CDR3 is 18 residues long. With 0 bases clipped from V and 1 base from J, the junction kept 9 bases outside the gene matches. The CDR3 DNA sequence: TGTGCCACCAGCAGAGAATGGGCTAGCGGGAGCTGGTCCTACGAGCAGTACTTC. Translation: CATSREWASGSWSYEQYF.

The genes are TRBV11-3 and TRBJ1-2, with 7 bases fitting TRBD1. The V gene's germline CDR1 is SGHNT and CDR2 YENEEA. The CDR3 totals 14 residues. V gave up 5 bases and J gave up 4 bases; unmatched junction bases: 7. The CDR3 loop reads CASSPMTGSYGYTF. CDR3 coding DNA: TGTGCCAGCAGCCCAATGACAGGGAGCTATGGCTACACCTTC.

V is TRBV11-3 and J is TRBJ2-7, with TRBD2 as a possible D gene (5 bases). V lost 8 bases and J 6 bases, leaving 11 bases between the germline ends. The length of the CDR3 is 11 residues. CDR1 and CDR2 from the germline V gene are SGHNT and YENEEA. The CDR3 DNA is TGTGCCAGCTCAAGAGGGTCCGAGCAGTACTTC. Translated: CASSRGSEQYF.

This chain links TRBV6-6 with TRBJ1-5, with 7 bases lining up with TRBD1. The ends lost 6 bases at V and 0 bases at J; junction bases unmatched: 5. Looked up from germline, CDR1 is MNHNY and CDR2 is SVGAGI (reference sequence). The length of the CDR3 is 15 residues. CDR3 coding DNA: TGTGCCAGCAGACCAGGGGGTAATAGCAATCAGCCCCAGCATTTT. It translates to CASRPGGNSNQPQHF.

In its sample, this clone was seen once. The rearrangement uses TRBV27 and TRBJ2-5, with TRBD1 matching 7 bases. This CDR3 contains 15 residues. With V trimmed by 6 bases and J by 0 bases, 7 bases remained unmatched. The V gene's germline CDR1 is MNHEY and CDR2 SMNVEV (reference sequence). The CDR3 region is CASSSLTGNQETQYF. The CDR3 nucleotides are TGTGCCAGCAGCTCACTGACAGGGAACCAAGAGACCCAGTACTTC.

The J gene is TRBJ2-7, the V gene TRBV28; 9 bases fit TRBD2. V lost 5 bases, J lost 7 bases, and 18 bases stayed unmatched. The CDR3 totals 17 residues. Germline CDR1 is MDHEN and CDR2 is SYDVKM. DNA for the CDR3: TGTGCCAGCAGTCCCCCGTCGGGAGCGGGAGGCACCCAAGAGCAGTACTTC. This gives the protein CASSPPSGAGGTQEQYF.

The CDR3 reads CASSAWTGNHQETQYF. For the CDR3, the DNA is TGTGCCAGTAGTGCCTGGACAGGCAATCACCAAGAGACCCAGTACTTC. This chain uses TRBV19 with TRBJ2-5; 7 bases fit TRBD1. The CDR3 runs to 16 residues. CDR1 and CDR2 from the germline V gene are LNHDA and SQIVND (reference sequence). Germline trimming cut 5 bases from V and 0 bases from J; bases unmatched to any gene: 9.

Regarding this clone: At the DNA level, this CDR3 is encoded by other sequences in the same sample as well. This rearrangement joins TRBV9 to TRBJ1-3; D is uncertain. The CDR3 runs 15 residues. Germline values: CDR1 SGDLS, CDR2 YYNGEE. V shed 0 bases and J shed 1 base, with 8 bases lying between them. The CDR3 nucleotides are TGTGCCAGCAGCGTAGAGGGAGCATCTGGAAACACCATATATTTT. Its protein is CASSVEGASGNTIYF.

This sequence joins TRBV5-3 and TRBJ2-1, with D perhaps TRBD2 (6 bases). TRBV5-3 is assigned to the ORF class and has an uncertain function. V was pared by 4 bases and J by 4 bases, with 15 bases between. The CDR3 runs to 15 residues. The CDR3 here is CARSIGTRKYNEQFF. The CDR3 nucleotides are TGTGCCAGAAGCATCGGGACTCGCAAGTACAATGAGCAGTTCTTC.

The chain recombines TRBV19 with TRBJ1-5, with 11 bases aligning to TRBD1. Germline V lookup: CDR1 LNHDA, CDR2 SQIVND (reference sequence). V was pared by 9 bases and J by 7 bases, with 5 bases of the junction left unmatched. CDR3 length equals 13 residues. The CDR3 reads CASRTGGDQPQHF. The CDR3 coding sequence is TGTGCCAGCAGGACAGGGGGCGACCAGCCCCAGCATTTT.

The rearrangement uses TRBV5-8 and TRBJ1-2, with unresolved D. V was trimmed by 2 bases and J by 0 bases, leaving 8 bases between them. There are 14 residues in the CDR3. Germline CDR1 SGHTS, CDR2 YDEGEE. DNA for the CDR3: TGTGCCAGCAGCTTCGAGGCTACTAACTATGGCTACACCTTC. Protein product: CASSFEATNYGYTF.

The V gene is TRBV5-5, the J gene TRBJ1-1; 8 bases line up with TRBD1. V lost 4 bases and J lost 4; bases outside the gene matches: 12. CDR1 and CDR2 from the germline V gene are SGHKS and YYEKEE (reference sequence). CDR3 length: 16 residues. The CDR3: CASSLGDRGPSTEAFF. The CDR3 DNA follows: TGTGCCAGCAGCCTCGGCGACAGGGGCCCATCCACTGAAGCTTTCTTT.

This clone was seen once. This chain links TRBV30 with TRBJ1-3; D ambiguous. Germline V gene data show CDR1 as GTSNPN and CDR2 as SVGIG (reference sequence). Trimming took off 0 bases at V and 0 bases at J, with 9 bases between the two ends. The CDR3 totals 15 residues. DNA for the CDR3: TGTGCCTGGAGTGTATACTCTAACTCTGGAAACACCATATATTTT. This encodes CAWSVYSNSGNTIYF. The variable domain in full, with the rest retrieved from reference TRBV30 and TRBJ1-3, is SQTIHQWPATLVQPVGSPLSLECTVEGTSNPNLYWYRQAAGRGLQLLFYSVGIGQISSEVPQNLSASRPQDRQFILSSKKLLLSDSGFYLCAWSVYSNSGNTIYFGEGSWLTVV.